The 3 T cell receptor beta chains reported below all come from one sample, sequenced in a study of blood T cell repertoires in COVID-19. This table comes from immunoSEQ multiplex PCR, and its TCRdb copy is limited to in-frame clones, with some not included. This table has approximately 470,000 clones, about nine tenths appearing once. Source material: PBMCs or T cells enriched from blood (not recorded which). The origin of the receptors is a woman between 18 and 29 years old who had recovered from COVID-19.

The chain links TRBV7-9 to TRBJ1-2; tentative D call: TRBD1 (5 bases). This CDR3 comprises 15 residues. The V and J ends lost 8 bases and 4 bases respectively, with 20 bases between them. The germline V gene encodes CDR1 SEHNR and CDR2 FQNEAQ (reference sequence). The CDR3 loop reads CASSREGPGGYGYTF. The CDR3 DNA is TGTGCCAGCTCGCGTGAAGGGCCCGGGGGCTATGGCTACACCTTC.

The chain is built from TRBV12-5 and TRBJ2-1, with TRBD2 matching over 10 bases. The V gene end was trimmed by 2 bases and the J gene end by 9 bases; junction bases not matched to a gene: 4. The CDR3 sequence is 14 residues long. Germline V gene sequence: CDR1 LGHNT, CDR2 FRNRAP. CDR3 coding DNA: TGTGCTAGTGGTTTGAGCGGGGGGGGTAGTGAGCAGTTCTTC. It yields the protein CASGLSGGGSEQFF.

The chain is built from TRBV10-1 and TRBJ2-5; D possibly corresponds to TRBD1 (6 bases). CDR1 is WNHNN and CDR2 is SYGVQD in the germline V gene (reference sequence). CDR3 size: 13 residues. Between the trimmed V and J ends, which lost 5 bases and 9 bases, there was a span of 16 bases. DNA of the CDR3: TGCGCCAGCAGTCCCGGGACCGAGGGGGCCCAGTACTTC. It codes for CASSPGTEGAQYF.